This TCR beta chain was observed in a study of radiotherapy plus CTLA-4 blockade in lung cancer. The overall study: Objective responses were observed in approximately 17% of patients, and disease control was achieved by about 30%. General study results and limits: Following radiotherapy plus ipilimumab, tumor-derived TCR clones expanded in the blood.

CDR1 is MNHEY and CDR2 is SVGAGI in the germline V gene. The length of the CDR3 is 14 residues. The V end was cut by 5 bases, the J end by 7 bases, with 15 bases between. Method: immunoSEQ multiplex PCR; TCRdb's copy keeps in-frame clones and lacks some. Altogether about 64,000 clones are present, approximately 67% being singletons, with the ten largest covering around 8.3%. Details on this clone: Its antigen remains unidentified.

The chain couples TRBV6-5 to TRBJ2-1, with a weak D call TRBD2 (5 bases). The input for sequencing was peripheral blood, taken from a patient treated with radiotherapy plus ipilimumab. The receptor's source is a human donor with non-small cell lung cancer whose response to radiotherapy plus ipilimumab could not be evaluated. The CDR3 region is CASSPLASGNEQFF. Here the CDR3 DNA reads TGTGCCAGCAGTCCCCTAGCCTCCGGGAATGAGCAGTTCTTC.